This T cell receptor beta chain was identified in a study of blood T cell repertoires in COVID-19. Study at large: The cDNA or gDNA used as material had been derived from T cells, B-cell-depleted T cells, or PBMCs.

Residents of about two dozen US areas, aged about 18 to 95 years, made up the participants. TCRdb's copy holds only in-frame clones and misses some; the assay was immunoSEQ multiplex PCR. The sample yields about 300,000 clones, roughly 86% seen once. This CDR3 region has 14 residues. Losses at the gene ends were 2 bases for V and 7 bases for J; bases not matched to a gene: 2. Germline V lookup: CDR1 MNHEY, CDR2 SVGAGI. The TCR sequence derives from a woman between 45 and 60 years old who had been exposed to COVID-19. Specimen: PBMCs or T cells enriched from blood (not recorded which). This rearrangement joins TRBV6-5 to TRBJ1-6; 7 bases are a match to TRBD1. In nucleotides, the CDR3 is TGTGCCAGCAGTTACGGGACAGAAAATTCACCCCTCCACTTT. Residues: CASSYGTENSPLHF.